One and the same sample provided the 10 T cell receptor beta chains below, sequenced in a study of shared clonotypes between healthy human individuals. TCRdb's copy holds only in-frame clones and misses some; the assay was immunoSEQ multiplex PCR. The table records about 490,000 clones, almost 80% of them present only once. Sequenced sample: PBMCs. These receptor sequences come from a woman aged 40-49 years in good health. Some clones in this sample may be carry-over from other donors' samples.

The chain carries TRBV19 and TRBJ2-2; 9 bases are shared with TRBD2. Germline-derived CDR1 and CDR2 are LNHDA and SQIVND (reference sequence). The V segment lost 6 bases and the J segment 4 bases; nucleotides outside the gene matches: 6. The CDR3 runs 15 residues. CDR3 DNA sequence: TGTGCCAGTAGGCGGCGGGAGGGATTCACCGGGGAGCTGTTTTTT. This translates into CASRRREGFTGELFF.

The V call is TRBV4-1, the J call TRBJ2-1; D is ambiguous. Germline V CDR1 and CDR2: MGHRA, YSYEKL. The CDR3 has 14 residues. Trimming took off 9 bases at V and 0 bases at J, with 12 bases between the two ends. DNA of the CDR3: TGCGCCAGTCAGGAGAGGAGCTCCTACAATGAGCAGTTCTTC. Residues: CASQERSSYNEQFF.

This clone was detected only once. In this CDR3 the conserved last residue, phenylalanine or tryptophan, is missing, so a read error is likely. The genes are TRBV28 and TRBJ1-3; D is unclear. This CDR3 region has 12 residues. Germline V gene data show CDR1 as MDHEN and CDR2 as SYDVKM. Between the trimmed V and J ends, which lost 5 bases and 8 bases, there was a span of 10 bases. CDR3 DNA sequence: TGTGCCAGCAGTGCCTCCCTTGACACCATATATCTT. This gives the protein CASSASLDTIYL.

The V call is TRBV7-3, the J call TRBJ2-1, with D possibly matching TRBD2 (5 bases). In germline, CDR1 is SGHTA, CDR2 FQGTGA. The CDR3 loop spans 15 amino acids. The V gene lost 2 bases and the J gene lost 9 bases, with 17 bases spanning the gap. In DNA, the CDR3 is TGTGCCAGCAGCTTACTCGGTGAGGGAGTGCGTGAGCAGTTCTTC. Its protein is CASSLLGEGVREQFF.

This chain links TRBV21-1 with TRBJ2-7; the D call in the table, TRBD1, was not verified against the DNA. TRBV21-1 has pseudogene status. The CDR3 has 21 amino acids. Here the CDR3 DNA reads TGTGCCAGCAGCAAGTCAACTCCAGGATTGGCATCGTCCCAGGGTACCTACGAGCAGTACTTC. It specifies CASSKSTPGLASSQGTYEQYF.

This CDR3 is CASGSLTGGEAFF. The CDR3 DNA follows: TGCGCCAGCGGATCTCTAACAGGGGGCGAAGCTTTCTTT. This chain uses TRBV5-1 with TRBJ1-1; 9 bases fit TRBD1. The J segment lost 8 bases and the V segment lost 7 bases, leaving 9 bases of the junction unmatched. Germline V gene sequence: CDR1 SGHRS, CDR2 YFSETQ. This CDR3 region has 13 residues. Full variable domain (missing parts from reference TRBV5-1 and TRBJ1-1): KAGVTQTPRYLIKTRGQQVTLSCSPISGHRSVSWYQQTPGQGLQFLFEYFSETQRNKGNFPGRFSGRQFSNSRSEMNVSTLELGDSALYLCASGSLTGGEAFFGQGTRLTVV.

The rearrangement links TRBV4-2 to TRBJ2-5; D call uncertain. V was shortened by 5 bases and J by 5 bases, with 12 bases between the two germline ends. The CDR3 extends over 13 amino acids. Germline assignment: CDR1 LGHNA and CDR2 YNFKEQ. CDR3 loop: CASSNDRRETQYF. Here the CDR3 DNA reads TGTGCCAGCAGCAACGACCGGCGGGAGACCCAGTACTTC.

The V call is TRBV28, the J call TRBJ2-7; 8 bases align to TRBD1. Germline-derived CDR1 and CDR2 are MDHEN and SYDVKM. This CDR3 is built from 15 residues. V gave up 6 bases and J gave up 4 bases; unmatched junction bases: 11. The CDR3 sequence: CASSLPGTGHYEQYF. The CDR3 DNA is TGTGCCAGCAGCCTGCCTGGGACAGGCCATTACGAGCAGTACTTC.

The chain is built from TRBV6-1 and TRBJ1-2; TRBD1 aligns across 10 bases. CDR3 length equals 14 residues. The germline gives CDR1 MNHNS, CDR2 SASEGT. Trimming at V came to 5 bases and at J to 7 bases, leaving 7 bases not matched to a gene. Here the CDR3 reads CASSQVGQGSGYTF. The CDR3 DNA is TGTGCCAGCAGTCAGGTGGGACAGGGGAGTGGCTACACCTTC.

This rearrangement joins TRBV4-3 to TRBJ1-1; D is unclear. The CDR3 covers 14 residues. V lost 0 bases and J 0 bases, leaving 5 bases between the germline ends. The germline gives CDR1 LGHNA, CDR2 YSLEER. The CDR3 coding sequence is TGCGCCAGCAGCCAAGAAAGGGTGAACACTGAAGCTTTCTTT. Encoded protein: CASSQERVNTEAFF.